Each of the 10 T cell receptor beta chains below was sequenced from the same sample in a study of cytomegalovirus exposure and HLA in healthy donors. It was with 60 Vbeta and 13 Jbeta primers that the PCR ran. Sequenced by immunoSEQ multiplex PCR; TCRdb stores in-frame clones only, minus some. The profile shows about 130,000 clones, over 15% of them singletons. The sequencing sample was made of PBMCs. These receptors were collected from a female donor in good health and CMV-seropositive.

V is TRBV5-6 and J is TRBJ2-7; 7 nucleotides align to TRBD1. The CDR3 is made up of 15 amino acids. V was pared by 0 bases and J by 2 bases, with 5 bases of the junction left unmatched. Germline V gene lookup returns CDR1 SGHDT and CDR2 YYEEEE. Here the CDR3 reads CASSLEQGFAYEQYF. Here the CDR3 DNA reads TGTGCCAGCAGCTTGGAACAGGGGTTCGCCTACGAGCAGTACTTC.

The chain employs TRBV10-1 and TRBJ2-3, with a weak D call TRBD1 (5 bases). Trimming removed 1 base from V and 0 bases from J, with 8 bases in between. The CDR3 sequence is 15 residues long. Germline V gives CDR1 WNHNN, CDR2 SYGVQD (reference sequence). The CDR3 loop is CASSEWQGSTDTQYF. The CDR3 bases are TGCGCCAGCAGTGAGTGGCAGGGAAGCACAGATACGCAGTATTTT.

The chain has TRBV10-2 and TRBJ2-7; TRBD1 agrees at 7 bases. The CDR3 contains 14 residues. Germline CDR1 and CDR2: WSHSY and SAAADI. J lost 3 bases, V lost 8 bases, and 10 bases had no gene match. The CDR3 nucleotides read TGCGCCAGCTTAAAGGGGGCCGCCGGCTACGAGCAGTACTTC. Its protein is CASLKGAAGYEQYF.

This clone was recorded a few times. The V call is TRBV4-3, the J call TRBJ2-5; D might be TRBD2 (5 bases). The CDR3 runs 17 residues. Trimming pared 0 bases from V and 1 base from J, leaving 15 bases between. The germline V gene has CDR1 LGHNA and CDR2 YSLEER. The CDR3 here is CASSQDRLAELQETQYF. CDR3 DNA sequence: TGCGCCAGCAGCCAAGATCGGCTAGCAGAGCTCCAAGAGACCCAGTACTTC.

V usage is TRBV14 and J usage is TRBJ2-2; TRBD2 matches 12 bases. CDR3 length: 17 amino acids. The V and J ends lost 1 base and 3 bases, in that order; junction bases with no gene match: 3. Germline CDR1 is SGHDN and CDR2 is FVKESK. CDR3 bases: TGTGCCAGCAGCCAAGGGCTAGCGGGAGGGGACACCGGGGAGCTGTTTTTT. Protein: CASSQGLAGGDTGELFF.

This clone was detected only a few times. V gene TRBV4-1 combines with J gene TRBJ2-3; D is perhaps TRBD1 (5 bases). The V gene lost 9 bases and the J gene lost 0 bases, with 16 bases spanning the gap. The CDR3 consists of 15 residues. Germline assignment: CDR1 MGHRA and CDR2 YSYEKL. The CDR3 nucleotides are TGCGCCAGTCAGAAGAAGGACATTAGCACAGATACGCAGTATTTT. As protein: CASQKKDISTDTQYF.

The genes are TRBV7-2 and TRBJ1-1; TRBD1 agrees at 7 bases. Germline-derived CDR1 and CDR2 are SGHTA and FQGNSA. With V trimmed by 2 bases and J by 4 bases, 7 bases remained unmatched. The CDR3 is 15 residues long. In DNA, the CDR3 is TGTGCCAGCAGCTTAACACAGGGGAGTCGCACTGAAGCTTTCTTT. Translating it yields CASSLTQGSRTEAFF.

The rearrangement links TRBV7-3 to TRBJ1-5, with a weak D call TRBD1 (6 bases). The V end lost 5 bases, the J end lost 6 bases, and 11 bases lay between the germline ends. CDR1 and CDR2 from the germline V gene are SGHTA and FQGTGA. The CDR3 spans 13 residues. In nucleotides, the CDR3 is TGTGCCAGCAGCCTGGACAGAAGTCAGCCCCAGCATTTT. Amino acids: CASSLDRSQPQHF. The variable domain in full, completed from reference TRBV7-3 and TRBJ1-5, reads GAGVSQTPSNKVTEKGKYVELRCDPISGHTALYWYRQSLGQGPEFLIYFQGTGAADDSGLPNDRFFAVRPEGSVSTLKIQRTERGDSAVYLCASSLDRSQPQHFGDGTRLSIL.

V is TRBV30 and J is TRBJ1-6; no firm D call. The germline V gene encodes CDR1 GTSNPN and CDR2 SVGIG (reference sequence). Trimming cost V 2 bases and J 9 bases, with 11 bases left between them. The CDR3 length is 13 residues. The CDR3 loop reads CAWSRAGASPLHF. The CDR3 bases are TGTGCCTGGAGTCGGGCGGGCGCTTCACCCCTCCACTTT.

This clone appeared a few times. The V gene is TRBV5-1, the J gene TRBJ1-2, with 8 nucleotides matching TRBD1. Germline CDR1 and CDR2: SGHRS and YFSETQ. This CDR3 region has 15 residues. V was clipped by 4 bases and J by 6 bases; unmatched bases: 11. The CDR3 DNA follows: TGCGCCAGCAGCCCGGACAGGGTGCCGATGGATGGCTACACCTTC. It encodes CASSPDRVPMDGYTF. Together with reference TRBV5-1 and TRBJ1-2, the CDR3 gives the full variable domain: KAGVTQTPRYLIKTRGQQVTLSCSPISGHRSVSWYQQTPGQGLQFLFEYFSETQRNKGNFPGRFSGRQFSNSRSEMNVSTLELGDSALYLCASSPDRVPMDGYTFGSGTRLTVV.